A single sample is the source of the 31 T cell receptor beta chains below, sequenced in a study of vaccination and CD4 T cells after COVID-19. Treatment described: roughly 11-day PBMC culture with coronavirus spike peptide pools or control peptides (ViraFEST assay). The unexposed donor's CD4+ T cells were collected before the COVID-19 pandemic (2011-2018). These receptors lack a known antigen. Sequencing of cultured CD4+ T cell DNA used the Oncomine TCR Beta short-read assay. TCRdb redid the calling of the PCR reads with MiXCR, one entry per CDR3 protein. The sample contains some 7,700 distinct CDR3 sequences, around half of which appear only once. Sequenced sample: CD4+ T cells from blood, cultured in vitro. These receptors were obtained from a human donor in good health.

This clonotype has more than one count but fewer than ten. The CDR3 coding sequence is TGTGCCAGCAGCAACCCCCGGACAGGGGGCCGGGACAATCAGCCCCAGCATTTT. The encoded protein is CASSNPRTGGRDNQPQHF. The chain employs TRBV6-2 or TRBV6-3 and TRBJ1-5, with 11 bases that match TRBD1. Germline CDR1 reads MNHEY; CDR2 reads SVGEGT. J lost 3 bases, V lost 6 bases, and 13 bases had no gene match. The CDR3 runs to 18 residues.

The rearrangement links TRBV10-3 to TRBJ1-2; 7 bases map to TRBD1. Germline V gene lookup returns CDR1 ENHRY and CDR2 SYGVKD. The CDR3 runs 11 residues. V gave up 6 bases and J gave up 7 bases; unmatched junction bases: 2. The CDR3 protein is CAISRQGGYTF. CDR3 nucleotide sequence: TGTGCCATCAGCAGACAGGGTGGCTACACCTTC.

The rearrangement uses TRBV5-1 and TRBJ1-1; D unresolved. CDR1 SGHRS and CDR2 YFSETQ come from the germline V gene. The CDR3 runs 15 residues. The V end lost 2 bases, the J end lost 1 base, and 12 bases lay between the germline ends. The CDR3 sequence: CASSLGGFANTEAFF. The CDR3 DNA reads as TGCGCCAGCAGCTTAGGAGGGTTTGCGAACACTGAAGCTTTCTTT.

This chain connects TRBV25-1 to TRBJ1-5; TRBD1 might be the D (5 bases). Germline loops: CDR1 MGHDK, CDR2 SYGVNS. The CDR3 covers 14 residues. Trimming stripped 1 base from V and 2 bases from J, with 6 bases between. The CDR3 DNA is TGTGCCAGCAGTGAATGGGGGGGCAATCAGCCCCAGCATTTT. Translation gives CASSEWGGNQPQHF. Variable domain in full (rest from reference TRBV25-1 and TRBJ1-5): EADIYQTPRYLVIGTGKKITLECSQTMGHDKMYWYQQDPGMELHLIHYSYGVNSTEKGDLSSESTVSRIRTEHFPLTLESARPSHTSQYLCASSEWGGNQPQHFGDGTRLSIL.

This clonotype occurred a few times. This chain uses TRBV6-1 with TRBJ2-2, with D perhaps matching TRBD1 or TRBD2 (5 bases each). This CDR3 is 14 amino acids long. From germline, CDR1 is MNHNS and CDR2 SASEGT. V gave up 6 bases and J gave up 5 bases, with 13 bases separating them. The CDR3 loop is CASSRDTGTGELFF. As DNA, the CDR3 is TGTGCCAGCAGCCGGGATACAGGAACCGGGGAGCTGTTTTTT.

This chain connects TRBV5-4 to TRBJ1-3, with D uncertain. This CDR3 has 13 amino acids. From germline, CDR1 is SGHNT and CDR2 YYREEE (reference sequence). V gave up 2 bases and J gave up 4 bases, with 7 bases separating them. The CDR3: CASSLPTGNTIYF. The CDR3, as DNA: TGTGCCAGCAGCTTACCCACCGGAAACACCATATATTTT.

This clonotype has a handful of counts. The chain carries TRBV5-6 and TRBJ1-1, with D perhaps TRBD1 (6 bases). The length of the CDR3 is 18 residues. The V gene lost 4 bases and the J gene lost 5 bases, with 27 bases spanning the gap. CDR1 SGHDT and CDR2 YYEEEE come from the germline V gene. CDR3 nucleotide sequence: TGTGCCAGCAGCCCATCCGCCAGACCTGACAGGAGGAGGACTGAAGCTTTCTTT. This translates into CASSPSARPDRRRTEAFF.

A few counts support this clonotype. The V call is TRBV5-1, the J call TRBJ1-2; TRBD1 matches 7 bases. Germline values: CDR1 SGHRS, CDR2 YFSETQ. The CDR3 extends over 13 amino acids. V was clipped by 4 bases and J by 13 bases; unmatched bases: 13. CDR3 sequence (DNA): TGCGCCAGCAGCGAAGGACAGGTTGGGGGTCGCACCTTC. Amino acids: CASSEGQVGGRTF.

V and J are TRBV7-6 and TRBJ2-3; 15 positions match TRBD2. There are 18 residues in the CDR3. Germline-derived CDR1 and CDR2 are SGHVS and FNYEAQ. J lost 0 bases, V lost 5 bases, and 6 bases had no gene match. CDR3 protein: CASSQGLAGGTSTDTQYF. DNA of the CDR3: TGTGCCAGCAGCCAGGGACTAGCGGGGGGAACGAGCACAGATACGCAGTATTTT.

A few counts support this clonotype. The chain carries TRBV19 and TRBJ1-5; 8 bases are shared with TRBD1. The CDR3 is made up of 14 amino acids. CDR1 and CDR2 from the germline V gene are LNHDA and SQIVND (reference sequence). The junction had 3 bases not matched to a gene; V was cut back by 7 bases and J by 1 base. CDR3 residues: CASNRGSSNQPQHF. The CDR3 DNA follows: TGTGCCAGTAACAGGGGGTCGAGCAATCAGCCCCAGCATTTT.

The chain links TRBV20-1 to TRBJ2-5, with D possibly TRBD1 on 6 matching bases. This CDR3 region has 18 residues. V was cut by 0 bases and J by 5 bases, with 25 bases left in between. Germline V gene lookup returns CDR1 DFQATT and CDR2 SNEGSKA (reference sequence). The DNA of the CDR3 is TGCAGTGCTAGAGATTTAGGATCCTGGGGGCTAGACGCCGAGACCCAGTACTTC. Its protein is CSARDLGSWGLDAETQYF.

This chain connects TRBV4-1 to TRBJ1-2; D possibly corresponds to TRBD1 (6 bases). The CDR3 runs to 15 residues. Germline CDR1 and CDR2: MGHRA and YSYEKL. The V and J ends lost 4 bases and 2 bases respectively, with 14 bases between them. Written as DNA, the CDR3 is TGCGCCAGCAGCCCTCCGGGACACTTAAACTATGGCTACACCTTC. Translation: CASSPPGHLNYGYTF.

V and J are TRBV11-2 and TRBJ1-6; D uncertain. This CDR3 contains 14 residues. Trimming left V 5 bases short and J 3 bases short, with 8 bases between. Germline lookup yields CDR1 SGHAT and CDR2 FQNNGV. The CDR3 sequence is CASSLSHYNSPLHF. DNA for the CDR3: TGTGCCAGCAGCCTAAGCCACTATAATTCACCCCTCCACTTT. Complete variable domain (other parts from reference TRBV11-2 and TRBJ1-6): EAGVAQSPRYKIIEKRQSVAFWCNPISGHATLYWYQQILGQGPKLLIQFQNNGVVDDSQLPKDRFSAERLKGVDSTLKIQPAKLEDSAVYLCASSLSHYNSPLHFGNGTRLTVT.

This clonotype was detected only a few times. V gene TRBV7-9 combines with J gene TRBJ2-2; D remains ambiguous. The CDR3 spans 12 residues. The V end lost 4 bases, the J end lost 2 bases, and 2 bases lay between the germline ends. Looked up from germline, CDR1 is SEHNR and CDR2 is FQNEAQ (reference sequence). The CDR3 sequence is CASSYNTGELFF. The CDR3 coding sequence is TGTGCCAGCAGCTACAACACCGGGGAGCTGTTTTTT.

This chain links TRBV19 with TRBJ2-1; no definite D call. Germline V lookup: CDR1 LNHDA, CDR2 SQIVND (reference sequence). The CDR3 has 13 residues. The ends were cut back, 5 bases at V and 6 bases at J, with 11 bases in the middle. CDR3 sequence: CASSPQKGNEQFF. The CDR3 region has the DNA TGTGCCAGTAGTCCCCAAAAAGGCAATGAGCAGTTCTTC. Full variable domain (outside the CDR3, taken from reference TRBV19 and TRBJ2-1): DGGITQSPKYLFRKEGQNVTLSCEQNLNHDAMYWYRQDPGQGLRLIYYSQIVNDFQKGDIAEGYSVSREKKESFPLTVTSAQKNPTAFYLCASSPQKGNEQFFGPGTRLTVL.

This clonotype was counted only a few times. The rearrangement joins TRBV6-4 to TRBJ1-2; TRBD1 might be the D (5 bases). The CDR3 totals 13 residues. V was cut by 6 bases and J by 8 bases, with 16 bases left in between. Germline V gene data show CDR1 as MRHNA and CDR2 as SNTAGT. CDR3 sequence: CASRESGLGGYTF. Written as DNA, the CDR3 is TGTGCCAGCAGGGAATCAGGGCTGGGGGGCTACACCTTC.

This clonotype came up once. The CDR3 spells CATLQPGQGIGEQYF. The CDR3, as DNA: TGTGCCACCCTTCAACCGGGACAGGGGATTGGCGAGCAGTACTTC. The chain employs TRBV6-1 and TRBJ2-7, with 10 bases that match TRBD1. The CDR3 is 15 residues long. Germline CDR1 reads MNHNS; CDR2 reads SASEGT. The trim removed 10 bases at V and 6 bases at J, leaving 15 bases unmatched.

V gene TRBV20-1 combines with J gene TRBJ1-1; possibly TRBD1 for D (5 bases). The CDR3 is 15 amino acids. Germline V gives CDR1 DFQATT, CDR2 SNEGSKA (reference sequence). V lost 4 bases and J 0 bases, leaving 15 bases between the germline ends. DNA for the CDR3: TGCAGTGCTACCGGACTGAGGGGTCTGAACACTGAAGCTTTCTTT. Protein product: CSATGLRGLNTEAFF.

This clonotype was counted only a few times. V gene TRBV11-2 combines with J gene TRBJ1-6; a possible D gene is TRBD1 (6 bases). Germline assignment: CDR1 SGHAT and CDR2 FQNNGV. The CDR3 has 18 amino acids. Trimming took off 0 bases at V and 0 bases at J, with 12 bases between the two ends. The chain's CDR3 is CASSLDLQGSSYNSPLHF. For the CDR3, the DNA is TGTGCCAGCAGCTTAGATCTCCAGGGGAGCTCCTATAATTCACCCCTCCACTTT. Variable domain in full (rest from reference TRBV11-2 and TRBJ1-6): EAGVAQSPRYKIIEKRQSVAFWCNPISGHATLYWYQQILGQGPKLLIQFQNNGVVDDSQLPKDRFSAERLKGVDSTLKIQPAKLEDSAVYLCASSLDLQGSSYNSPLHFGNGTRLTVT.

This clonotype was observed a handful of times. This chain links TRBV15 with TRBJ1-6, with 10 bases identical to TRBD1. V was clipped by 5 bases and J by 10 bases; unmatched bases: 8. The CDR3 covers 15 residues. In germline, CDR1 is LNHNV, CDR2 YYDKDF (reference sequence). CDR3 sequence: CATSAPGTGESPLHF. As DNA, the CDR3 is TGTGCCACCAGCGCCCCCGGGACAGGGGAGTCACCCCTCCACTTT.

The V call is TRBV6-5, the J call TRBJ2-1, with a possible D match to TRBD2 (6 bases). The CDR3 runs 16 residues. Germline loops: CDR1 MNHEY, CDR2 SVGAGI. The V and J ends lost 2 bases and 4 bases respectively, with 15 bases between them. CDR3 sequence: CASSYRREWRYNEQFF. CDR3 DNA: TGTGCCAGCAGTTACCGCCGGGAGTGGCGGTACAATGAGCAGTTCTTC.

V is TRBV6-1 and J is TRBJ2-2, with D perhaps TRBD2 (7 bases). V dropped 7 bases and J dropped 5 bases, with 20 bases sitting between them. This CDR3 spans 16 amino acids. Germline V gene data show CDR1 as MNHNS and CDR2 as SASEGT. The CDR3: CASTAWGGARTGELFF. The CDR3 DNA is TGTGCCAGCACGGCCTGGGGGGGGGCGAGGACCGGGGAGCTGTTTTTT.

This chain's CDR3 is CAISESRSGTEAFF. The CDR3 bases are TGTGCCATCAGTGAGTCGCGCTCTGGAACTGAAGCTTTCTTT. V is TRBV10-3 and J is TRBJ1-1, with D unclear. The CDR3 has 14 residues. V lost 0 bases and J 5 bases, leaving 10 bases between the germline ends. Looked up from germline, CDR1 is ENHRY and CDR2 is SYGVKD.

The chain employs TRBV6-1 and TRBJ2-3, with D maybe TRBD1 (6 bases). Per germline, CDR1 MNHNS and CDR2 SASEGT. The CDR3 length is 14 residues. The V gene lost 11 bases and the J gene lost 0 bases, with 15 bases spanning the gap. CDR3: CAVSGTKSTDTQYF. The CDR3 DNA is TGTGCCGTTTCCGGGACAAAAAGCACAGATACGCAGTATTTT.

This clonotype was observed a single time. V is TRBV27 and J is TRBJ2-1, with TRBD2 as a possible D gene (7 bases). The CDR3 extends over 16 amino acids. From germline, CDR1 is MNHEY and CDR2 SMNVEV (reference sequence). Trimming stripped 0 bases from V and 2 bases from J, with 11 bases between. CDR3 nucleotides: TGTGCCAGCAGTTTATCGGCGGGGGCTACCTACAATGAGCAGTTCTTC. Its translation: CASSLSAGATYNEQFF.

Here the CDR3 DNA reads TGTGCCAGCAGTTTTGGGGACACTTCCTCCTACGAGCAGTACTTC. Protein product: CASSFGDTSSYEQYF. This chain links TRBV6-5 with TRBJ2-7, with D possibly TRBD1 on 6 matching bases. The ends were cut back, 4 bases at V and 0 bases at J, with 13 bases in the middle. The CDR3 covers 15 residues. Germline loops: CDR1 MNHEY, CDR2 SVGAGI.

The rearrangement uses TRBV7-8 and TRBJ2-5; D is possibly TRBD1 (6 bases). The CDR3 extends over 13 amino acids. Per germline, CDR1 SGHVS and CDR2 FQNEAQ. The V end lost 3 bases, the J end lost 5 bases, and 10 bases lay between the germline ends. This CDR3 is CASSFSTGETQYF. In DNA form, the CDR3 reads TGTGCCAGCAGCTTCAGTACAGGGGAGACCCAGTACTTC.

This clonotype was recorded only once. The chain combines TRBV7-8 with TRBJ2-5; D is uncertain. This CDR3 region has 14 residues. Between the trimmed V and J ends, which lost 5 bases and 5 bases, there was a span of 15 bases. Per germline, CDR1 SGHVS and CDR2 FQNEAQ. The CDR3 DNA is TGTGCCAGCAGCCCAATTCCGTTCGTGGAGACCCAGTACTTC. Translating gives CASSPIPFVETQYF.

This chain links TRBV6-1 with TRBJ2-7; D unresolved. Germline values: CDR1 MNHNS, CDR2 SASEGT. V gave up 1 base and J gave up 4 bases, with 8 bases separating them. The CDR3 runs to 13 residues. In DNA, the CDR3 is TGTGCCAGCAGTGAAGGTTTCTATTACGAGCAGTACTTC. Its protein product is CASSEGFYYEQYF.

This clonotype has more than one count but fewer than ten. The chain couples TRBV20-1 to TRBJ2-5; possible D gene TRBD1, 6 bases. This CDR3 region has 13 residues. CDR1 is DFQATT and CDR2 is SNEGSKA in the germline V gene (reference sequence). V gave up 5 bases and J gave up 2 bases, with 12 bases separating them. The CDR3 reads CSAVDSPQETQYF. The CDR3 DNA follows: TGCAGTGCTGTGGACAGCCCTCAAGAGACCCAGTACTTC.

The chain joins TRBV20-1 to TRBJ2-1; 7 nucleotides align to TRBD2. Germline V gives CDR1 DFQATT, CDR2 SNEGSKA (reference sequence). With V trimmed by 6 bases and J by 3 bases, 8 bases remained unmatched. There are 14 residues in the CDR3. For the CDR3, the DNA is TGCAGTGCCCACCCGACTAGCAACTACAATGAGCAGTTCTTC. Protein product: CSAHPTSNYNEQFF.